These T cell receptor beta chains were read from a single sample in a study of blood T cell repertoires in COVID-19. Assay: immunoSEQ multiplex PCR; the TCRdb copy retains only in-frame clones and omits some. The data hold around 250,000 clones, with less than 90% observed a single time. The sample consisted of peripheral blood. The source is a man in his 60s with acute or convalescent COVID-19. CDR3s include the opening cysteine and the closing phenylalanine or tryptophan. Each record gives: J gene, clone size, V gene, D gene, CDR3 protein, CDR3 DNA. D genes are given only for firm matches. For some rows the clone size is stated as once, few or many, or as a class when expanded; others skip it.

j_gene: TRBJ1-5
abundance: few
v_gene: TRBV15
d_gene: TRBD1
CDR3aa: CATSRGGTGVGQPQHF
CDR3nt: TGTGCCACCAGCAGAGGTGGGACAGGGGTTGGGCAGCCCCAGCATTTT

j_gene: TRBJ2-1
abundance: NA
v_gene: TRBV5-1
d_gene: NA
CDR3aa: CASSWGAQANYNEQFF
CDR3nt: TGCGCCAGCAGCTGGGGAGCGCAGGCGAACTACAATGAGCAGTTCTTC

j_gene: TRBJ2-3
abundance: NA
v_gene: TRBV3-1/TRBV3-2
d_gene: NA
CDR3aa: CASSQVAGRRTDTQYF
CDR3nt: TGTGCCAGCAGCCAAGTGGCGGGCCGCCGCACAGATACGCAGTATTTT

j_gene: TRBJ1-5
abundance: once
v_gene: TRBV6-1
d_gene: TRBD1
CDR3aa: CASSEERLGAGGNNQPQHF
CDR3nt: TGTGCCAGCAGTGAAGAGAGATTGGGGGCAGGGGGGAACAATCAGCCCCAGCATTTT

j_gene: TRBJ2-7
abundance: NA
v_gene: TRBV5-1
d_gene: TRBD2
CDR3aa: CASSPPLGGGEQYF
CDR3nt: TGCGCCAGCAGCCCACCCCTGGGGGGGGGCGAGCAGTACTTC

j_gene: TRBJ2-7
abundance: NA
v_gene: TRBV7-9
d_gene: TRBD2
CDR3aa: CASSSTSGIIYEQYF
CDR3nt: TGTGCCAGCAGCTCGACTAGCGGGATAATCTACGAGCAGTACTTC

j_gene: TRBJ2-6
abundance: NA
v_gene: TRBV5-4
d_gene: NA
CDR3aa: CASSLVSGANVLTF
CDR3nt: TGTGCCAGCAGCTTGGTATCTGGGGCCAACGTCCTGACTTTC

j_gene: TRBJ2-7
abundance: NA
v_gene: TRBV3-1/TRBV3-2
d_gene: TRBD2
CDR3aa: CASSQVGGGSSYEQYF
CDR3nt: TGTGCCAGCAGCCAAGTCGGTGGCGGGAGCTCCTACGAGCAGTACTTC

j_gene: TRBJ2-5
abundance: few
v_gene: TRBV2
d_gene: TRBD2
CDR3aa: CASSGTSGRQETQYF
CDR3nt: TGTGCCAGCAGCGGGACTAGCGGGAGGCAAGAGACCCAGTACTTC

j_gene: TRBJ1-2
abundance: NA
v_gene: TRBV10-3
d_gene: NA
CDR3aa: CAISQTVNYGYTF
CDR3nt: TGTGCCATCAGTCAAACGGTTAACTATGGCTACACCTTC

j_gene: TRBJ2-2
abundance: NA
v_gene: TRBV10-1
d_gene: TRBD2
CDR3aa: CANLKREVSGELFF
CDR3nt: TGCGCCAACCTTAAGCGGGAGGTTAGCGGGGAGCTGTTTTTT

j_gene: TRBJ2-2
abundance: NA
v_gene: TRBV7-2
d_gene: NA
CDR3aa: CASSFLRSTGELFF
CDR3nt: TGTGCCAGCAGCTTTCTCCGGAGCACCGGGGAGCTGTTTTTT

j_gene: TRBJ2-1
abundance: NA
v_gene: TRBV7-9
d_gene: TRBD2
CDR3aa: CASSRRSGSSYNEQFF
CDR3nt: TGTGCCAGCAGCCGGAGGAGCGGGAGCTCCTACAATGAGCAGTTCTTC

j_gene: TRBJ1-4
abundance: few
v_gene: TRBV15
d_gene: NA
CDR3aa: CATSTTGAAVEEKLFF
CDR3nt: TGTGCCACCAGCACCACAGGAGCCGCCGTAGAAGAAAAACTGTTTTTT

j_gene: TRBJ1-3
abundance: NA
v_gene: TRBV7-9
d_gene: NA
CDR3aa: CASSLPISGNTIYF
CDR3nt: TGTGCCAGCAGCTTACCCATCTCTGGAAACACCATATATTTT

j_gene: TRBJ1-6
abundance: few
v_gene: TRBV6-5
d_gene: NA
CDR3aa: CASSPDRSPLHF
CDR3nt: TGTGCCAGCAGTCCCGATCGGTCACCCCTCCACTTT

j_gene: TRBJ2-5
abundance: once
v_gene: TRBV7-4
d_gene: TRBD2
CDR3aa: CASNPPDCGRLFVQETQYF
CDR3nt: TGTGCCAGCAACCCCCCCGACTGCGGGAGACTGTTTGTCCAAGAGACCCAGTACTTC

j_gene: TRBJ2-2
abundance: NA
v_gene: TRBV27
d_gene: TRBD1
CDR3aa: CASRLAAPGGTGELFF
CDR3nt: TGTGCCAGCAGGCTGGCGGCCCCAGGGGGCACCGGGGAGCTGTTTTTT

j_gene: TRBJ1-2
abundance: few
v_gene: TRBV18
d_gene: NA
CDR3aa: CASPRGTNYGYTF
CDR3nt: TGTGCCAGCCCCAGGGGAACTAACTATGGCTACACCTTC

j_gene: TRBJ1-4
abundance: NA
v_gene: TRBV29-1
d_gene: NA
CDR3aa: CSVERYGREEKLFF
CDR3nt: TGCAGCGTTGAAAGATACGGGAGGGAAGAAAAACTGTTTTTT

j_gene: TRBJ1-2
abundance: NA
v_gene: TRBV25-1
d_gene: NA
CDR3aa: CASSEPGPNYGYTF
CDR3nt: TGTGCCAGCAGTGAACCAGGGCCTAACTATGGCTACACCTTC

j_gene: TRBJ2-1
abundance: NA
v_gene: TRBV28
d_gene: NA
CDR3aa: CASTLGGGNEQFF
CDR3nt: TGTGCCAGCACCCTAGGGGGGGGGAATGAGCAGTTCTTC

j_gene: TRBJ2-2
abundance: NA
v_gene: TRBV20-1
d_gene: NA
CDR3aa: CSASPDQGNTGELFF
CDR3nt: TGCAGTGCTAGTCCCGACCAGGGAAACACCGGGGAGCTGTTTTTT

j_gene: TRBJ2-1
abundance: NA
v_gene: TRBV7-8
d_gene: TRBD2
CDR3aa: CASSPTATAGAPYNEQFF
CDR3nt: TGTGCCAGCAGCCCTACCGCCACAGCGGGAGCCCCCTACAATGAGCAGTTCTTC

j_gene: TRBJ2-4
abundance: NA
v_gene: TRBV24-1
d_gene: TRBD1
CDR3aa: CATRPGTGGIQYF
CDR3nt: TGTGCCACCAGACCCGGGACAGGGGGCATTCAGTACTTC

j_gene: TRBJ2-7
abundance: once
v_gene: TRBV11-1
d_gene: TRBD2
CDR3aa: CASSHRGREGEQYF
CDR3nt: TGTGCCAGCAGCCACCGGGGCCGGGAGGGCGAGCAGTACTTC

j_gene: TRBJ1-6
abundance: NA
v_gene: TRBV7-2
d_gene: TRBD1
CDR3aa: CASSPRTGNNRNSPLHF
CDR3nt: TGTGCCAGCAGCCCACGGACAGGGAATAATAGAAATTCACCCCTCCACTTT

j_gene: TRBJ2-4
abundance: NA
v_gene: TRBV12-3/TRBV12-4
d_gene: TRBD1
CDR3aa: CASSGTDKNIQYF
CDR3nt: TGTGCCAGCAGTGGGACAGACAAAAACATTCAGTACTTC

j_gene: TRBJ1-3
abundance: once
v_gene: TRBV5-1
d_gene: TRBD1
CDR3aa: CASSPSTGFSGNTIYF
CDR3nt: TGCGCCAGCAGCCCTTCGACAGGGTTCTCTGGAAACACCATATATTTT

j_gene: TRBJ1-2
abundance: NA
v_gene: TRBV30
d_gene: NA
CDR3aa: CAWSVAANYGYTF
CDR3nt: TGTGCCTGGAGTGTGGCAGCTAACTATGGCTACACCTTC

j_gene: TRBJ2-7
abundance: NA
v_gene: TRBV30
d_gene: TRBD1
CDR3aa: CAWSVRYGLRQGPSQRVHEQYF
CDR3nt: TGTGCCTGGAGTGTAAGGTATGGCCTCAGACAGGGACCCTCCCAGCGAGTCCACGAGCAGTACTTC

j_gene: TRBJ2-1
abundance: NA
v_gene: TRBV18
d_gene: TRBD2
CDR3aa: CASSLAGPFNNEQFF
CDR3nt: TGTGCCAGCTCACTAGCGGGACCTTTTAACAATGAGCAGTTCTTC

j_gene: TRBJ2-6
abundance: NA
v_gene: TRBV7-9
d_gene: NA
CDR3aa: CASSPYGGASSGANVLTF
CDR3nt: TGTGCCAGCAGCCCTTATGGGGGGGCAAGCTCTGGGGCCAACGTCCTGACTTTC

j_gene: TRBJ2-6
abundance: NA
v_gene: TRBV19
d_gene: NA
CDR3aa: CASSISSVSGANVLTF
CDR3nt: TGTGCCAGTAGTATATCCTCGGTTTCTGGGGCCAACGTCCTGACTTTC

j_gene: TRBJ1-2
abundance: NA
v_gene: TRBV21-1
d_gene: NA
CDR3aa: CASSKGKQVYGYTF
CDR3nt: TGTGCCAGCAGCAAGGGGAAACAGGTCTATGGCTACACCTTC

j_gene: TRBJ2-3
abundance: NA
v_gene: TRBV9
d_gene: TRBD2
CDR3aa: CASSVLRGGGADTQYF
CDR3nt: TGTGCCAGCAGCGTCCTTCGGGGGGGAGGCGCAGATACGCAGTATTTT

j_gene: TRBJ2-1
abundance: NA
v_gene: TRBV4-1
d_gene: NA
CDR3aa: CASSQGSQPYNEQFF
CDR3nt: TGCGCCAGCAGCCAAGGGAGTCAGCCCTACAATGAGCAGTTCTTC

j_gene: TRBJ1-2
abundance: NA
v_gene: TRBV24-1
d_gene: NA
CDR3aa: CATSDPTGYYGYTF
CDR3nt: TGTGCCACCAGTGATCCAACAGGGTACTATGGCTACACCTTC

j_gene: TRBJ1-1
abundance: once
v_gene: TRBV18
d_gene: NA
CDR3aa: CASSPAAMNTEAFF
CDR3nt: TGTGCCAGCTCACCAGCGGCCATGAACACTGAAGCTTTCTTT

j_gene: TRBJ1-5
abundance: NA
v_gene: TRBV24-1
d_gene: NA
CDR3aa: CATSDTDSNQPQHF
CDR3nt: TGTGCCACCAGTGATACTGATAGCAATCAGCCCCAGCATTTT

j_gene: TRBJ2-7
abundance: NA
v_gene: TRBV7-9
d_gene: TRBD2
CDR3aa: CASTPGGLAGGPREQYF
CDR3nt: TGTGCCAGCACCCCCGGTGGACTAGCGGGAGGGCCGCGTGAGCAGTACTTC

j_gene: TRBJ2-3
abundance: NA
v_gene: TRBV5-4
d_gene: NA
CDR3aa: CASSPEGLTDTQYF
CDR3nt: TGTGCCAGCAGCCCTGAGGGCCTCACAGATACGCAGTATTTT

j_gene: TRBJ2-5
abundance: few
v_gene: TRBV2
d_gene: NA
CDR3aa: CASSRPRGTQYF
CDR3nt: TGTGCCAGCAGTCGACCCAGGGGGACCCAGTACTTC

j_gene: TRBJ2-1
abundance: few
v_gene: TRBV24-1
d_gene: NA
CDR3aa: CAIRETGEGNEQFF
CDR3nt: TGTGCCATAAGGGAGACAGGGGAGGGAAATGAGCAGTTCTTC

j_gene: TRBJ2-3
abundance: NA
v_gene: TRBV16
d_gene: TRBD2
CDR3aa: CASSQGTSAGDTQYF
CDR3nt: TGTGCCAGCAGCCAGGGGACTAGCGCTGGAGATACGCAGTATTTT

j_gene: TRBJ2-7
abundance: NA
v_gene: TRBV11-3
d_gene: NA
CDR3aa: CASSTGPPLYEQYF
CDR3nt: TGTGCCAGCAGTACAGGGCCCCCTCTTTACGAGCAGTACTTC

j_gene: TRBJ2-3
abundance: NA
v_gene: TRBV27
d_gene: TRBD2
CDR3aa: CASREQRKRASGGPDTQYF
CDR3nt: TGTGCCAGCAGGGAACAAAGAAAGAGGGCTAGCGGGGGTCCAGATACGCAGTATTTT

j_gene: TRBJ2-1
abundance: NA
v_gene: TRBV4-3
d_gene: NA
CDR3aa: CASSQDLNSGLPEQFF
CDR3nt: TGCGCCAGCAGCCAAGATTTGAATAGCGGACTCCCAGAGCAGTTCTTC

j_gene: TRBJ1-1
abundance: NA
v_gene: TRBV7-9
d_gene: NA
CDR3aa: CASSPPGNMNTEAFF
CDR3nt: TGTGCCAGCAGCCCCCCAGGGAACATGAACACTGAAGCTTTCTTT

j_gene: TRBJ2-7
abundance: few
v_gene: TRBV7-6
d_gene: TRBD1
CDR3aa: CASSLFGGQGVTYEQYF
CDR3nt: TGTGCCAGCAGCTTATTTGGTGGGCAGGGGGTCACCTACGAGCAGTACTTC

j_gene: TRBJ2-7
abundance: once
v_gene: TRBV4-2
d_gene: NA
CDR3aa: CASSQDPLRANTGLEFYEQYF
CDR3nt: TGTGCCAGCAGCCAAGATCCCCTCCGAGCCAACACAGGGTTAGAATTCTACGAGCAGTACTTC

j_gene: TRBJ1-6
abundance: NA
v_gene: TRBV11-3
d_gene: NA
CDR3aa: CASSLDSDYSPLHF
CDR3nt: TGTGCCAGCAGCCTAGACAGTGACTATTCACCCCTCCACTTT

j_gene: TRBJ1-2
abundance: NA
v_gene: TRBV7-9
d_gene: TRBD1
CDR3aa: CASSRDRVNGYTF
CDR3nt: TGTGCCAGCAGCCGGGACAGGGTTAATGGCTACACCTTC

j_gene: TRBJ2-1
abundance: NA
v_gene: TRBV27
d_gene: TRBD2
CDR3aa: CASSRTSGTSINEQFF
CDR3nt: TGTGCCAGCAGCCGCACCTCCGGGACTAGCATCAATGAGCAGTTCTTC

j_gene: TRBJ2-4
abundance: NA
v_gene: TRBV9
d_gene: NA
CDR3aa: CASSVDAEGIQYF
CDR3nt: TGTGCCAGCAGCGTCGATGCTGAGGGCATTCAGTACTTC

j_gene: TRBJ2-7
abundance: NA
v_gene: TRBV27
d_gene: TRBD1
CDR3aa: CASSFDRGTGEQYF
CDR3nt: TGTGCCAGCAGTTTTGACAGGGGGACGGGCGAGCAGTACTTC

j_gene: TRBJ1-5
abundance: NA
v_gene: TRBV6-5
d_gene: NA
CDR3aa: CASSWTQGPLHF
CDR3nt: TGTGCCAGCAGTTGGACACAGGGCCCTTTGCATTTT

j_gene: TRBJ2-7
abundance: once
v_gene: TRBV21-1
d_gene: NA
CDR3aa: CASSKEARMDEQYF
CDR3nt: TGTGCCAGCAGCAAAGAGGCCAGGATGGACGAGCAGTACTTC

j_gene: TRBJ1-1
abundance: NA
v_gene: TRBV20-1
d_gene: NA
CDR3aa: CSGGRGTEAFF
CDR3nt: TGCAGTGGGGGCCGGGGGACTGAAGCTTTCTTT